The 17 T cell receptor beta chains presented below share a single source sample, sequenced in a study of cytomegalovirus exposure and HLA in healthy donors. This PCR relied on a set of 60 Vbeta primers and 13 Jbeta primers. Libraries were prepared by immunoSEQ multiplex PCR; TCRdb keeps only in-frame clonotypes and omits some of them. The sample lists roughly 100,000 clones; 70% to 75% were seen once. Sequencing was carried out using PBMCs. The receptors stem from a man aged 35-49 years in good health and CMV-seronegative.

This clone was counted once. This sequence joins TRBV14 and TRBJ2-3; D remains ambiguous. From germline, CDR1 is SGHDN and CDR2 FVKESK. V gave up 2 bases and J gave up 0 bases, with 12 bases separating them. The length of the CDR3 is 16 residues. CDR3 loop: CASSQLTVISTDTQYF. The CDR3 coding sequence is TGTGCCAGCAGCCAACTAACAGTTATTAGCACAGATACGCAGTATTTT.

The chain links TRBV5-1 to TRBJ2-5; no definite D call. The V gene's germline CDR1 is SGHRS and CDR2 YFSETQ. The CDR3 has 14 residues. Deletions cut 4 bases from V and 2 bases from J, with 12 bases between. CDR3 sequence: CASSATGSQETQYF. The CDR3 bases are TGCGCCAGCAGCGCTACCGGGTCTCAAGAGACCCAGTACTTC.

The J gene is TRBJ2-3, the V gene TRBV5-8; D unclear. V dropped 4 bases and J dropped 2 bases, with 14 bases sitting between them. CDR3 length: 15 amino acids. In germline, CDR1 is SGHTS, CDR2 YDEGEE. The CDR3 DNA reads as TGTGCCAGCAGCCTAGGATCGTTCCCCACAGATACGCAGTATTTT. This codes for CASSLGSFPTDTQYF.

The gene calls are TRBV4-1 and TRBJ1-1; D is undetermined. The CDR3 contains 13 residues. Germline V gives CDR1 MGHRA, CDR2 YSYEKL. The V end lost 0 bases, the J end lost 9 bases, and 11 bases lay between the germline ends. The CDR3 coding sequence is TGCGCCAGCAGCCAAGAGGGCACTGTGAAAGCTTTCTTT. Its translation: CASSQEGTVKAFF.

This chain joins TRBV5-1 and TRBJ1-1; 7 nucleotides match TRBD1. With 5 bases clipped from V and 4 bases from J, the junction kept 8 bases outside the gene matches. Germline V gene data show CDR1 as SGHRS and CDR2 as YFSETQ. This CDR3 spans 14 amino acids. As DNA, the CDR3 is TGCGCCAGCAGTTACAGGGGTTCAGGCACTGAAGCTTTCTTT. This sequence encodes CASSYRGSGTEAFF.

V and J are TRBV5-6 and TRBJ2-5, with D maybe TRBD2 (5 bases). The V end lost 1 base, the J end lost 1 base, and 14 bases lay between the germline ends. CDR3 length: 16 amino acids. Germline V lookup: CDR1 SGHDT, CDR2 YYEEEE. The CDR3, as DNA: TGTGCCAGCAGCTTGATGTGGGAGTCCCCCCAAGAGACCCAGTACTTC. It translates to CASSLMWESPQETQYF.

The chain uses TRBV7-9 and TRBJ2-5, with D tentatively TRBD1 (5 bases). The germline V gene has CDR1 SEHNR and CDR2 FQNEAQ (reference sequence). With 5 bases removed from V and 5 bases from J, the gap between germline ends came to 15 bases. The CDR3 runs 14 residues. The DNA of the CDR3 is TGTGCCAGCAGCCCAAGGGGCAGTCGGGAGACCCAGTACTTC. This gives the protein CASSPRGSRETQYF. Complete variable domain (other parts from reference TRBV7-9 and TRBJ2-5): DTGVSQNPRHKITKRGQNVTFRCDPISEHNRLYWYRQTLGQGPEFLTYFQNEAQLEKSRLLSDRFSAERPKGSFSTLEIQRTEQGDSAMYLCASSPRGSRETQYFGPGTRLLVL.

This clone was seen only a few times. The gene calls are TRBV18 and TRBJ2-7; 10 bases fit TRBD1. Looked up from germline, CDR1 is KGHSH and CDR2 is LQKENI. Trimming cost V 3 bases and J 7 bases; bases outside gene matches: 12. The CDR3 is 16 residues long. Here the CDR3 reads CASSPRSGTGAKEQYF. The DNA for the CDR3 is TGTGCCAGCTCACCGAGATCCGGGACAGGGGCTAAGGAGCAGTACTTC.

DNA of the CDR3: TGTGCCAGCAGCCGCCAGACAGGGGGCTCCGGGCTTAAACTGTTTTTT. Residues: CASSRQTGGSGLKLFF. The chain recombines TRBV7-9 with TRBJ1-4; 10 nucleotides match TRBD1. CDR3 length: 16 amino acids. Germline assignment: CDR1 SEHNR and CDR2 FQNEAQ (reference sequence). Trimming cost V 5 bases and J 11 bases; bases outside gene matches: 14.

This clone was seen only a few times. The J gene is TRBJ2-1, the V gene TRBV27; weak D call: TRBD2 (5 bases). Per germline, CDR1 MNHEY and CDR2 SMNVEV (reference sequence). The CDR3 runs 14 residues. Trimming left V 2 bases short and J 4 bases short, with 9 bases between. In DNA form, the CDR3 reads TGTGCCAGCAGTTTACCAGGACTTTACAATGAGCAGTTCTTC. Protein: CASSLPGLYNEQFF.

The chain uses TRBV4-1 and TRBJ1-2; D uncertain. Deletions cut 4 bases from V and 0 bases from J, with 12 bases between. CDR3 length: 15 residues. Germline-derived CDR1 and CDR2 are MGHRA and YSYEKL. DNA of the CDR3: TGCGCCAGCAGCCCCTCGAGCGTCGCTAACTATGGCTACACCTTC. Translation: CASSPSSVANYGYTF.

This clone was seen only a few times. The chain has TRBV5-1 and TRBJ2-5, with D unclear. Germline V gives CDR1 SGHRS, CDR2 YFSETQ. The V end was cut by 1 base, the J end by 1 base, with 8 bases between. This CDR3 contains 14 residues. Here the CDR3 reads CASSLLIAQETQYF. The CDR3 DNA reads TGCGCCAGCAGCTTGCTGATAGCCCAAGAGACCCAGTACTTC. The full variable domain, its missing parts supplied by reference TRBV5-1 and TRBJ2-5, is KAGVTQTPRYLIKTRGQQVTLSCSPISGHRSVSWYQQTPGQGLQFLFEYFSETQRNKGNFPGRFSGRQFSNSRSEMNVSTLELGDSALYLCASSLLIAQETQYFGPGTRLLVL.

The CDR3 DNA reads TGTGCCAGCTCACCAGAGGCGTCGAGTAAGCCCCAGCATTTT. Amino acids: CASSPEASSKPQHF. The chain carries TRBV18 and TRBJ1-5; D is uncertain. The length of the CDR3 is 14 residues. Germline values: CDR1 KGHSH, CDR2 LQKENI. V was clipped by 2 bases and J by 8 bases, with 13 bases between them.

The CDR3 loop is CASSQQTSGRAPSSYNEQFF. The CDR3, as DNA: TGCGCCAGCAGTCAGCAGACTAGCGGGAGGGCACCGAGCTCCTACAATGAGCAGTTCTTC. The chain employs TRBV23-1 and TRBJ2-1; 14 bases are a match to TRBD2. TRBV23-1 is marked as an open reading frame, function uncertain. The CDR3 length is 20 residues. With V trimmed by 3 bases and J by 0 bases, 10 bases remained unmatched.

This chain uses TRBV6-5 with TRBJ2-2; D is unclear. This CDR3 spans 15 amino acids. Germline values: CDR1 MNHEY, CDR2 SVGAGI. V lost 0 bases and J 4 bases, leaving 9 bases between the germline ends. CDR3 loop: CASSYSFRSTGELFF. The CDR3 DNA follows: TGTGCCAGCAGTTACTCGTTTCGGAGCACCGGGGAGCTGTTTTTT.

This clone has more than one count but fewer than ten. The chain uses TRBV7-3 and TRBJ1-1; perhaps TRBD1 as D (5 bases). Germline assignment: CDR1 SGHTA and CDR2 FQGTGA. With 2 bases removed from V and 4 bases from J, the gap between germline ends came to 14 bases. The CDR3 is made up of 15 amino acids. The DNA for the CDR3 is TGTGCCAGCAGCTTAGCTGCGGGGGTGGGCACTGAAGCTTTCTTT. Its translation is CASSLAAGVGTEAFF.

The gene calls are TRBV11-2 and TRBJ2-5, with 9 bases aligning to TRBD1. V trimming: 5 bases; J trimming: 0 bases; junction bases outside the gene matches: 7. CDR3 length: 16 residues. CDR1 and CDR2 (germline): SGHAT, FQNNGV. CDR3 DNA: TGTGCCAGCAGCCACTGGGACAGGGCAGACCAAGAGACCCAGTACTTC. This encodes CASSHWDRADQETQYF.